The source of this T cell receptor (beta chain) is a study of metastatic and nonmetastatic thyroid tumors (dated by TCRdb to the early 2020s). At the level of the whole study: Repertoires were compared across peripheral blood and tumor or nodule tissue samples from malignant and benign thyroid patients.

No patient had received any treatment before thyroid surgery. Using T-cell receptor beta sequencing, the researchers looked back retrospectively at clinical samples from patients, gathered between about 2011 and 2018. Study-wide findings and limitations: In both blood and tumor samples, TCR beta diversity was reported to be significantly higher in malignant tumors than in benign nodules.

V loses 6 bases of germline sequence and J loses 8 bases, and the interval between the two ends is 7 bases. CDR1 DFQATT and CDR2 SNEGSKA are derived from the germline V gene (reference sequence). Including cysteine and phenylalanine, the CDR3 has 9 amino acids. Of all the DNA, just the CDR3 is kept, 27 bases in frame from base 1. The protocol used for the library was PCR. The data were produced on an Illumina HiSeq 4000. High-throughput sequencing was used to profile the TCR beta-chain CDR3 region of every patient. The authors processed their data as follows. A classifier to discriminate distant-metastatic papillary thyroid cancer patients was built from CDR3 differences across clinicopathological groups. To measure repertoire diversity the researchers used the Shannon index, while the Morisita-Horn index served to gauge how similar the tumor and blood repertoires were. TCRdb reran the public reads through fastp at Q25 and MiXCR, keeping productive beta chains. The V and J calls come from TCRdb's annotation, not from the publication. Present in this sample are around 26,000 clones, approximately 22% of which were seen just once. Roughly 4.3% of the sample is held by the ten biggest clonotypes.

At least ten counts were recorded for this clone. Its antigen has not been determined. Nothing much larger sits one base from this clone, and base qualities are not available. Sequenced input: adjacent normal tissue. Recombination linked TRBV20-1 to TRBJ1-1; the D gene assignment is ambiguous. The origin of this receptor is a female donor with papillary thyroid cancer or a benign thyroid nodule (not recorded which). Some clones in this sample may be carry-over from other donors' samples. The CDR3: CSAGREAFF. The sequenced DNA: TGCAGTGCGGGTAGAGAAGCTTTCTTT.